The 9 T cell receptor beta chains below were found in one sample sequenced in a study of T cell responses to AZD1222 COVID-19 vaccine. TCRdb's table, derived via immunoSEQ multiplex PCR, lists solely in-frame clones and lacks some. This table holds 90,000 to 130,000 clones, around nine tenths found once. Source: peripheral blood, taken on day 0 of AZD1222 vaccination. Receptors originate from an adult in good health.

V gene TRBV7-3 combines with J gene TRBJ1-1; TRBD1 aligns across 9 bases. The V segment lost 4 bases and the J segment 3 bases; nucleotides outside the gene matches: 3. The CDR3 length is 14 residues. Germline CDR1 and CDR2: SGHTA and FQGTGA. As DNA, the CDR3 is TGTGCCAGCAGCTCCAACAGGGGGCACACTGAAGCTTTCTTT. Its translation: CASSSNRGHTEAFF.

This clone appeared a single time. The rearrangement links TRBV7-8 to TRBJ1-2, with D hard to call. Trimming cost V 2 bases and J 0 bases, with 10 bases left between them. Per the germline V gene, CDR1 is SGHVS and CDR2 is FQNEAQ. This CDR3 region has 15 residues. CDR3 DNA: TGTGCCAGCAGCTTAAGTAGCAGCCCTAACTATGGCTACACCTTC. Protein product: CASSLSSSPNYGYTF.

The chain joins TRBV7-6 to TRBJ2-7; 9 bases are shared with TRBD1. CDR1 and CDR2 (germline): SGHVS, FNYEAQ. The junction had 5 bases not matched to a gene; V was cut back by 4 bases and J by 4 bases. The CDR3 loop spans 14 amino acids. The CDR3 DNA sequence: TGTGCCAGCAGCTCGTCCGGGACAGGGTACGAGCAGTACTTC. This encodes CASSSSGTGYEQYF.

The chain employs TRBV11-2 and TRBJ1-2; TRBD1 is a possible D gene (6 bases). Deletions cut 5 bases from V and 3 bases from J, with 13 bases between. CDR3 length equals 14 residues. Germline loops: CDR1 SGHAT, CDR2 FQNNGV. DNA of the CDR3: TGTGCCAGCAGCCCCCAGACAGGATACTATGGCTACACCTTC. Translation gives CASSPQTGYYGYTF.

The rearrangement uses TRBV7-3 and TRBJ2-1, with 12 positions matching TRBD2. With 6 bases clipped from V and 13 bases from J, the junction kept 13 bases outside the gene matches. The germline gives CDR1 SGHTA, CDR2 FQGTGA. The CDR3 is 15 amino acids. The CDR3 loop is CASRVTSGGPSVQFF. The CDR3 bases are TGTGCCAGCAGAGTCACTAGCGGGGGGCCTTCAGTCCAGTTCTTC.

The rearrangement uses TRBV19 and TRBJ2-3; D perhaps matches TRBD1 (6 bases). V shed 5 bases and J shed 2 bases, with 11 bases lying between them. Germline loops: CDR1 LNHDA, CDR2 SQIVND (reference sequence). The CDR3 runs to 14 residues. CDR3 sequence reads: CASSPRGYTDTQYF. The CDR3 region has the DNA TGTGCCAGTAGTCCCAGGGGATACACAGATACGCAGTATTTT.

The J gene is TRBJ1-2, the V gene TRBV7-2; 7 nucleotides line up with TRBD1. This CDR3 has 14 residues. CDR1 is SGHTA and CDR2 is FQGNSA in the germline V gene. V lost 5 bases to trimming and J lost 7 bases; unmatched junction nucleotides: 10. CDR3 residues: CASSPDRDFSGYTF. In DNA, the CDR3 is TGTGCCAGCAGCCCTGACAGGGATTTCTCTGGCTACACCTTC.

As regards this clone: The sample has other DNA sequences that encode this CDR3 too. This chain links TRBV18 with TRBJ1-1; D remains unclear. V lost 3 bases and J 0 bases, leaving 2 bases between the germline ends. This CDR3 is 12 amino acids long. CDR1 KGHSH and CDR2 LQKENI come from the germline V gene. The CDR3 DNA reads TGTGCCAGCTCACCCCTGAACACTGAAGCTTTCTTT. It is translated as CASSPLNTEAFF.

This clone was observed a single time. The CDR3 DNA reads as TGTGCCAGCAGCCGAGCCTCCCGGGACCCTGGCGGGTCTGGAAACACCATATATTTT. Protein product: CASSRASRDPGGSGNTIYF. This rearrangement joins TRBV7-8 to TRBJ1-3, with TRBD1 as a possible D gene (5 bases). Deletions cut 5 bases from V and 1 base from J, with 24 bases between. The CDR3 has 19 residues. CDR1 is SGHVS, CDR2 FQNEAQ, per germline.